The next 20 T cell receptor beta chains were all read from a single sample in a study of shared clonotypes between healthy human individuals. The data were produced by immunoSEQ multiplex PCR, yet TCRdb's version contains in-frame clones alone and is incomplete. The data contain millions of clones, 90% to 95% of them seen just once; the ten biggest clones take up 0.13%. Material: naive CD4+ T cells sorted from blood. Subset here: CD45RA+ positively selected. The receptor set was obtained from a man between 18 and 35 years old in good health.

The rearrangement uses TRBV6-1 and TRBJ1-4; a possible D gene is TRBD1 (5 bases). Germline V gene sequence: CDR1 MNHNS, CDR2 SASEGT. The CDR3 runs to 13 residues. V lost 7 bases to trimming and J lost 8 bases, with 14 bases between them. CDR3 sequence (DNA): TGTGCCAGCAATGCAGGGCCAGGAGAAAAACTGTTTTTT. This gives the protein CASNAGPGEKLFF.

As to this clone: Other nucleotide sequences in the sample specify the same CDR3. This chain connects TRBV5-1 to TRBJ2-7, with TRBD2 identical over 7 bases. This CDR3 region has 14 residues. V lost 2 bases, J lost 0 bases, and 2 bases stayed unmatched. Germline V CDR1 and CDR2: SGHRS, YFSETQ. In DNA, the CDR3 is TGCGCCAGCAGCTTCGGGGGGAGCTCCTACGAGCAGTACTTC. Its translation is CASSFGGSSYEQYF.

The chain couples TRBV30 to TRBJ2-1; 10 bases agree with TRBD2. J was trimmed by 8 bases and V by 4 bases; bases with no gene match: 8. CDR1 and CDR2 from the germline V gene are GTSNPN and SVGIG (reference sequence). This CDR3 is built from 14 residues. CDR3 DNA sequence: TGTGCCTGGAATAAGCGGGAGGGCCGTTATGAGCAGTTCTTC. Translation: CAWNKREGRYEQFF.

The chain is built from TRBV11-3 and TRBJ2-3, with D possibly being TRBD1 (6 bases). The CDR3 has 15 amino acids. The V end lost 6 bases, the J end lost 2 bases, and 15 bases lay between the germline ends. Germline CDR1 SGHNT, CDR2 YENEEA. The CDR3 region has the DNA TGTGCCAGCAGTTTTACAGGGATGGACACAGATACGCAGTATTTT. Translating it yields CASSFTGMDTDTQYF.

This sequence joins TRBV7-2 and TRBJ2-3, with TRBD1 as a possible D gene (5 bases). CDR3 length equals 14 residues. Germline-derived CDR1 and CDR2 are SGHTA and FQGNSA. The V gene lost 5 bases and the J gene lost 6 bases, with 15 bases spanning the gap. In DNA form, the CDR3 reads TGTGCCAGCAGCATAAGGGGCAGGGTGGATACGCAGTATTTT. Translated: CASSIRGRVDTQYF. Using reference TRBV7-2 and TRBJ2-3 for the parts outside the CDR3, the full variable domain is GAGVSQSPSNKVTEKGKDVELRCDPISGHTALYWYRQSLGQGLEFLIYFQGNSAPDKSGLPSDRFSAERTGGSVSTLTIQRTQQEDSAVYLCASSIRGRVDTQYFGPGTRLTVL.

This chain links TRBV7-3 with TRBJ2-6; a weak D match, TRBD2 (5 bases). V was cut by 0 bases and J by 4 bases, with 7 bases left in between. The CDR3 loop spans 15 amino acids. The V gene's germline CDR1 is SGHTA and CDR2 FQGTGA. This CDR3 is CASSLTSGGANVLTF. In DNA form, the CDR3 reads TGTGCCAGCAGCTTAACGTCGGGAGGGGCCAACGTCCTGACTTTC.

This chain connects TRBV5-5 to TRBJ2-7; possibly TRBD2 for D (6 bases). The CDR3 spans 15 residues. The V and J ends lost 0 bases and 0 bases respectively, with 10 bases between them. The germline CDR1 and CDR2 sequences are SGHKS and YYEKEE (reference sequence). CDR3 DNA sequence: TGTGCCAGCAGCTTGGGGCAAGCGGGCTCCTACGAGCAGTACTTC. It specifies CASSLGQAGSYEQYF.

The count of this clone is one. The chain links TRBV5-4 to TRBJ2-5, with 16 bases aligning to TRBD2. Trimming removed 3 bases from V and 5 bases from J; junction bases left unmatched: 10. Germline CDR1 SGHNT, CDR2 YYREEE (reference sequence). CDR3 length: 18 amino acids. In nucleotides, the CDR3 is TGTGCCAGCAGCTCGGGACTAGCGGGAGGGCGAGGAGGGGAGACCCAGTACTTC. This translates into CASSSGLAGGRGGETQYF.

The chain is built from TRBV11-1 and TRBJ1-4; possibly TRBD1 for D (6 bases). Germline V CDR1 and CDR2: SGHAT, FQDESV (reference sequence). The CDR3 runs 16 residues. The ends were cut back, 0 bases at V and 3 bases at J, with 11 bases in the middle. This CDR3 reads CASSLARGGPNEKLFF. The CDR3 region has the DNA TGTGCCAGCAGCTTAGCGCGGGGGGGCCCTAATGAAAAACTGTTTTTT.

The chain uses TRBV18 and TRBJ2-5; 9 positions agree with TRBD1. The CDR3 consists of 15 residues. Germline CDR1 reads KGHSH; CDR2 reads LQKENI. V was pared by 5 bases and J by 4 bases, with 8 bases of the junction left unmatched. CDR3 coding DNA: TGTGCCAGCTCAGCGCGGACAGGGGTTGGAGAGACCCAGTACTTC. This translates into CASSARTGVGETQYF.

The table lists this clone with a count of one. The chain joins TRBV5-4 to TRBJ2-3; D not resolved. V was cut by 0 bases and J by 2 bases, with 7 bases left in between. The CDR3 totals 14 residues. Germline CDR1 reads SGHNT; CDR2 reads YYREEE (reference sequence). The CDR3, as DNA: TGTGCCAGCAGCTTGGTTCTAGACACAGATACGCAGTATTTT. Residues: CASSLVLDTDTQYF.

This chain uses TRBV7-2 with TRBJ2-6; D remains unclear. Germline values: CDR1 SGHTA, CDR2 FQGNSA. Trimming took off 1 base at V and 11 bases at J, with 12 bases between the two ends. CDR3 length: 14 residues. Here the CDR3 reads CASSLDPLQYVLTF. For the CDR3, the DNA is TGTGCCAGCAGCTTAGACCCTCTTCAGTACGTCCTGACTTTC.

A word on this clone: The sample carries other DNA sequences with the same CDR3. CDR3 DNA sequence: TGCGCCAGCAGCTTGACAGGGATGAACACTGAAGCTTTCTTT. Its protein product is CASSLTGMNTEAFF. V usage is TRBV5-1 and J usage is TRBJ1-1; D is possibly TRBD1 (6 bases). This CDR3 spans 14 amino acids. Germline V gives CDR1 SGHRS, CDR2 YFSETQ. V was cut by 1 base and J by 0 bases, with 7 bases left in between.

The chain has TRBV29-1 and TRBJ2-7; no definite D call. V was pared by 6 bases and J by 1 base, with 7 bases between. The germline gives CDR1 SQVTM, CDR2 ANQGSEA. CDR3 length equals 11 residues. CDR3 in DNA: TGCAGCGTCCGGACGTCCTACGAGCAGTACTTC. It encodes CSVRTSYEQYF.

This rearrangement joins TRBV19 to TRBJ1-6; TRBD1 matches at 12 bases. J gave up 9 bases and V 6 bases, and 12 bases lay outside the gene matches. Germline V gene data show CDR1 as LNHDA and CDR2 as SQIVND (reference sequence). The CDR3 has 17 residues. The CDR3 nucleotides read TGTGCCAGTAGGGCCCTCGGGACAGGGGGCCGAGTTTCACCCCTCCACTTT. Its protein is CASRALGTGGRVSPLHF. The full variable domain, in which reference TRBV19 and TRBJ1-6 provide the parts outside the CDR3, is DGGITQSPKYLFRKEGQNVTLSCEQNLNHDAMYWYRQDPGQGLRLIYYSQIVNDFQKGDIAEGYSVSREKKESFPLTVTSAQKNPTAFYLCASRALGTGGRVSPLHFGNGTRLTVT.

This clone appeared a single time. This rearrangement joins TRBV7-9 to TRBJ2-1, with D possibly being TRBD2 (5 bases). V was pared by 5 bases and J by 14 bases, with 28 bases between. CDR1 and CDR2 (germline): SEHNR, FQNEAQ (reference sequence). The CDR3 sequence is 16 residues long. CDR3 loop: CASSTMRATVESSEFF. CDR3 bases: TGTGCCAGCAGCACCATGAGGGCGACGGTTGAATCGAGCGAGTTCTTC.

The rearrangement uses TRBV30 and TRBJ1-5, with a tentative D call TRBD1 (5 bases). The length of the CDR3 is 13 residues. V lost 3 bases, J lost 1 base, and 7 bases lay in between. CDR1 is GTSNPN, CDR2 SVGIG, per germline (reference sequence). The CDR3 DNA is TGTGCCTGGAGGCAGGGAAGCAATCAGCCCCAGCATTTT. Translating it yields CAWRQGSNQPQHF. The full variable domain, with the rest looked up from reference TRBV30 and TRBJ1-5, is SQTIHQWPATLVQPVGSPLSLECTVEGTSNPNLYWYRQAAGRGLQLLFYSVGIGQISSEVPQNLSASRPQDRQFILSSKKLLLSDSGFYLCAWRQGSNQPQHFGDGTRLSIL.

The chain is built from TRBV5-1 and TRBJ2-7; 8 bases match TRBD2. Germline loops: CDR1 SGHRS, CDR2 YFSETQ. CDR3 length equals 15 residues. V was clipped by 4 bases and J by 2 bases; unmatched bases: 8. CDR3 loop: CASSVERGPTYEQYF. Written as DNA, the CDR3 is TGCGCCAGCAGCGTGGAGCGGGGGCCTACCTACGAGCAGTACTTC.

This rearrangement joins TRBV2 to TRBJ2-3, with 7 positions matching TRBD1. V trimming: 5 bases; J trimming: 2 bases; junction bases outside the gene matches: 7. The CDR3 loop spans 15 amino acids. The germline V gene encodes CDR1 SNHLY and CDR2 FYNNEI. CDR3 protein: CASSKPGQLTDTQYF. The CDR3 nucleotides are TGTGCCAGCAGTAAACCGGGACAGCTCACAGATACGCAGTATTTT.

This chain links TRBV6-1 with TRBJ1-1; weak D call: TRBD1 (6 bases). Trimming cost V 1 base and J 4 bases, with 13 bases left between them. Germline-derived CDR1 and CDR2 are MNHNS and SASEGT. The CDR3 runs to 15 residues. CDR3 sequence reads: CASSEGSLGGTEAFF. CDR3 nucleotide sequence: TGTGCCAGCAGTGAAGGGTCCTTAGGGGGCACTGAAGCTTTCTTT.